This T cell receptor (beta chain) was sequenced for a study of technical replicates of blood from a handful of donors. This CDR3 is 15 amino acids long. Germline V CDR1 and CDR2: SGHVS, FQNEAQ. V shed 5 bases and J shed 4 bases, with 15 bases lying between them. Generated by immunoSEQ multiplex PCR, the TCRdb table keeps only in-frame clones and is missing some. Among 85,000 to 100,000 clones listed, around 95% were seen once. V is TRBV7-8 and J is TRBJ1-5; D may be TRBD1 (5 bases). Material for sequencing was T cells isolated from PBMCs. The sequence was obtained from a human donor in good health. The CDR3 DNA is TGTGCCAGCAGCCTAGAGACAGCTTCTAATCAGCCCCAGCATTTT. Amino acid sequence: CASSLETASNQPQHF.